These 25 T cell receptor beta chains were sequenced from one sample in a study of cytomegalovirus exposure and HLA in healthy donors. TCRdb's copy holds only in-frame clones and misses some; the assay was immunoSEQ multiplex PCR. This table has 150,000 to 180,000 clones, approximately 86% appearing once. Sequencing input: PBMCs. The receptor set was obtained from a human donor in good health.

The chain is built from TRBV6-5 and TRBJ1-2; tentative D call: TRBD1 (6 bases). This CDR3 spans 12 amino acids. The V end lost 6 bases, the J end lost 6 bases, and 11 bases lay between the germline ends. Germline V gene data show CDR1 as MNHEY and CDR2 as SVGAGI. CDR3 loop: CASRSTGDGYTF. CDR3 bases: TGTGCCAGCAGGTCGACAGGTGATGGCTACACCTTC.

The chain couples TRBV12-5 to TRBJ1-5; D perhaps matches TRBD1 (5 bases). This CDR3 is 13 amino acids long. The V end lost 11 bases, the J end lost 6 bases, and 17 bases lay between the germline ends. Germline V lookup: CDR1 LGHNT, CDR2 FRNRAP. CDR3 region: CAVRGGNCQPQHF. The CDR3 DNA reads as TGTGCTGTTCGGGGGGGTAATTGTCAGCCCCAGCATTTT.

This clone was seen a few times. The chain is built from TRBV9 and TRBJ1-2; no clear D gene. The germline V gene has CDR1 SGDLS and CDR2 YYNGEE. The CDR3 is made up of 15 amino acids. Trimming left V 0 bases short and J 7 bases short, with 16 bases between. Here the CDR3 reads CASSVAGDGRVGYTF. CDR3 coding DNA: TGTGCCAGCAGCGTAGCGGGAGACGGACGTGTTGGCTACACCTTC.

This clone was found once. This chain connects TRBV28 to TRBJ2-3; D remains ambiguous. Germline loops: CDR1 MDHEN, CDR2 SYDVKM. The length of the CDR3 is 15 residues. Trimming took 2 bases from V and 1 from J, leaving 10 bases between them. In DNA form, the CDR3 reads TGTGCCAGCAGTTTACCAGGTTCAGGCACAGATACGCAGTATTTT. This codes for CASSLPGSGTDTQYF. The full variable domain, with the rest looked up from reference TRBV28 and TRBJ2-3, is DVKVTQSSRYLVKRTGEKVFLECVQDMDHENMFWYRQDPGLGLRLIYFSYDVKMKEKGDIPEGYSVSREKKERFSLILESASTNQTSMYLCASSLPGSGTDTQYFGPGTRLTVL.

The chain joins TRBV4-3 to TRBJ1-1, with a tentative D call TRBD1 (6 bases). Trimming took off 1 base at V and 4 bases at J, with 16 bases between the two ends. CDR3 length: 16 amino acids. CDR1 is LGHNA, CDR2 YSLEER, per germline. The CDR3: CASSQVGGGRFTEAFF. The CDR3 DNA sequence: TGCGCCAGCAGCCAAGTGGGAGGGGGAAGATTCACTGAAGCTTTCTTT.

This rearrangement joins TRBV27 to TRBJ2-3, with TRBD2 matching over 9 bases. V lost 10 bases, J lost 3 bases, and 17 bases stayed unmatched. The CDR3 sequence is 17 residues long. Germline lookup yields CDR1 MNHEY and CDR2 SMNVEV (reference sequence). The CDR3 bases are TGTGCCACTCGAAAGATAATAGCGGGAGTTCGTACAGATACGCAGTATTTT. Its protein product is CATRKIIAGVRTDTQYF.

This clone was counted a single time. The V and J genes are TRBV25-1 and TRBJ2-7, with 8 bases that match TRBD2. Trimming at V came to 5 bases and at J to 0 bases, leaving 3 bases not matched to a gene. Looked up from germline, CDR1 is MGHDK and CDR2 is SYGVNS. The CDR3 length is 14 residues. This chain's CDR3 is CASSKTSDSYEQYF. The CDR3 DNA follows: TGTGCCAGCAGTAAGACTAGCGACTCCTACGAGCAGTACTTC.

This sequence joins TRBV18 and TRBJ2-7, with D maybe TRBD1 (6 bases). From germline, CDR1 is KGHSH and CDR2 LQKENI. The CDR3 runs to 14 residues. V gave up 3 bases and J gave up 0 bases, with 9 bases separating them. The CDR3 nucleotides read TGTGCCAGCTCACCGGACAGTTTCTCCTACGAGCAGTACTTC. Translating it yields CASSPDSFSYEQYF.

The gene calls are TRBV5-6 and TRBJ2-7, with no clear D. CDR1 is SGHDT and CDR2 is YYEEEE in the germline V gene. The CDR3 covers 13 residues. V was clipped by 5 bases and J by 5 bases, with 14 bases between them. CDR3 DNA sequence: TGTGCCAGCAGTAACGACATCTCGAACGAGCAGTACTTC. Protein sequence: CASSNDISNEQYF.

For this clone: Other DNA variants within this sample encode the same CDR3. The chain combines TRBV7-9 with TRBJ2-7; D may be TRBD1 (6 bases). The germline V gene encodes CDR1 SEHNR and CDR2 FQNEAQ (reference sequence). Trimming removed 2 bases at V and 4 bases at J, with 6 bases between. This CDR3 comprises 12 residues. Here the CDR3 reads CASSLTGYEQYF. CDR3 in DNA: TGTGCCAGCAGCTTAACAGGGTACGAGCAGTACTTC. Full variable domain (rest looked up from reference TRBV7-9 and TRBJ2-7): DTGVSQNPRHKITKRGQNVTFRCDPISEHNRLYWYRQTLGQGPEFLTYFQNEAQLEKSRLLSDRFSAERPKGSFSTLEIQRTEQGDSAMYLCASSLTGYEQYFGPGTRLTVT.

The rearrangement uses TRBV5-4 and TRBJ2-6; D may be TRBD2 (6 bases). V dropped 4 bases and J dropped 9 bases, with 17 bases sitting between them. Germline lookup yields CDR1 SGHNT and CDR2 YYREEE (reference sequence). This CDR3 comprises 15 residues. CDR3 nucleotide sequence: TGTGCCAGCAGCCCTCGGGGGACCCAGGTCAACGTCCTGACTTTC. Residues: CASSPRGTQVNVLTF.

The rearrangement uses TRBV4-1 and TRBJ2-7; weak D call: TRBD1 (6 bases). This CDR3 comprises 14 residues. Per the germline V gene, CDR1 is MGHRA and CDR2 is YSYEKL. V lost 3 bases, J lost 0 bases, and 9 bases lay in between. CDR3 sequence reads: CASSQWDNSYEQYF. The CDR3 nucleotides are TGCGCCAGCAGCCAGTGGGACAACTCCTACGAGCAGTACTTC.

The chain recombines TRBV19 with TRBJ1-2; tentative D call: TRBD1 (6 bases). Trimming left V 4 bases short and J 5 bases short, with 20 bases between. Per the germline V gene, CDR1 is LNHDA and CDR2 is SQIVND (reference sequence). This CDR3 comprises 16 residues. The CDR3 DNA reads TGTGCCAGTAGTAGAACGGACAGTGGGGGAAAATATGGCTACACCTTC. It yields the protein CASSRTDSGGKYGYTF.

The rearrangement links TRBV5-1 to TRBJ2-5; D ambiguous. The V end was cut by 3 bases, the J end by 2 bases, with 11 bases between. CDR1 and CDR2 (germline): SGHRS, YFSETQ. The CDR3 spans 14 residues. Here the CDR3 DNA reads TGCGCCAGCAGCTCGGAAGGCAGGCAAGAGACCCAGTACTTC. This sequence encodes CASSSEGRQETQYF. The full variable domain, with the rest looked up from reference TRBV5-1 and TRBJ2-5, is KAGVTQTPRYLIKTRGQQVTLSCSPISGHRSVSWYQQTPGQGLQFLFEYFSETQRNKGNFPGRFSGRQFSNSRSEMNVSTLELGDSALYLCASSSEGRQETQYFGPGTRLLVL.

This clone was seen only once. This chain connects TRBV9 to TRBJ1-1, with no clear D. Looked up from germline, CDR1 is SGDLS and CDR2 is YYNGEE. Trimming took 0 bases from V and 2 from J, leaving 14 bases between them. The CDR3 runs to 16 residues. The CDR3 protein is CASSVAPSGVNTEAFF. The CDR3, as DNA: TGTGCCAGCAGCGTAGCCCCTTCGGGTGTTAACACTGAAGCTTTCTTT.

DNA for the CDR3: TGTGCCAGCAGTTTAGCTTCGGCGGGAAGGGGCAATGAGCAGTTCTTC. Translating it yields CASSLASAGRGNEQFF. V usage is TRBV27 and J usage is TRBJ2-1; the D gene is possibly TRBD2 (6 bases). Trimming removed 2 bases at V and 6 bases at J, with 17 bases between. The CDR3 is 16 amino acids. CDR1 MNHEY and CDR2 SMNVEV come from the germline V gene (reference sequence).

This chain links TRBV5-5 with TRBJ1-4; tentatively, D is TRBD1 (6 bases). The germline V gene encodes CDR1 SGHKS and CDR2 YYEKEE (reference sequence). The CDR3 length is 16 residues. The germline V and J ends were trimmed by 4 bases and 8 bases, with 21 bases remaining between them. The DNA for the CDR3 is TGTGCCAGCAGCCTCCCTTTGGGGGCGGTAGGCGAAAAACTGTTTTTT. It codes for CASSLPLGAVGEKLFF. The variable domain in full, completed from reference TRBV5-5 and TRBJ1-4, reads DAGVTQSPTHLIKTRGQQVTLRCSPISGHKSVSWYQQVLGQGPQFIFQYYEKEERGRGNFPDRFSARQFPNYSSELNVNALLLGDSALYLCASSLPLGAVGEKLFFGSGTQLSVL.

CDR3 bases: TGTGCCAGCAGCCTTTCTAGCGGGGCCAGGCGCGAGCAGTACTTC. This translates into CASSLSSGARREQYF. V and J are TRBV7-8 and TRBJ2-7; TRBD2 agrees at 9 bases. Germline V gene lookup returns CDR1 SGHVS and CDR2 FQNEAQ. This CDR3 contains 15 residues. V gave up 5 bases and J gave up 6 bases; unmatched junction bases: 11. The variable domain in full, with the rest retrieved from reference TRBV7-8 and TRBJ2-7, is GAGVSQSPRYKVAKRGQDVALRCDPISGHVSLFWYQQALGQGPEFLTYFQNEAQLDKSGLPSDRFFAERPEGSVSTLKIQRTQQEDSAVYLCASSLSSGARREQYFGPGTRLTVT.

DNA of the CDR3: TGTGCCAGCAGCGCTATCCCTAGTGATACGCAGTATTTT. Residues: CASSAIPSDTQYF. The chain is built from TRBV7-3 and TRBJ2-3; no clear D gene. Per germline, CDR1 SGHTA and CDR2 FQGTGA. This CDR3 region has 13 residues. Trimming stripped 5 bases from V and 6 bases from J, with 12 bases between.

V usage is TRBV7-9 and J usage is TRBJ2-3; 12 nucleotides line up with TRBD2. The germline CDR1 and CDR2 sequences are SEHNR and FQNEAQ (reference sequence). The CDR3 is 16 amino acids. V dropped 4 bases and J dropped 5; count of bases not matched to a gene: 7. The CDR3 sequence is CASSSRLAGELDTQYF. The CDR3 bases are TGTGCCAGCAGCTCCCGACTAGCGGGAGAGTTAGATACGCAGTATTTT.

The chain has TRBV7-2 and TRBJ2-3, with D unresolved. V lost 5 bases and J lost 6, with 15 bases in between. Germline loops: CDR1 SGHTA, CDR2 FQGNSA. This CDR3 comprises 14 residues. Written as DNA, the CDR3 is TGTGCCAGCAGCGCACGTAGTGAGATGGATACGCAGTATTTT. Protein: CASSARSEMDTQYF.

V gene TRBV5-5 combines with J gene TRBJ1-6, with D hard to call. Germline V lookup: CDR1 SGHKS, CDR2 YYEKEE (reference sequence). V was cut by 6 bases and J by 0 bases, with 10 bases left in between. This CDR3 has 15 amino acids. CDR3 sequence reads: CASNPGSSYNSPLHF. In DNA form, the CDR3 reads TGTGCCAGCAACCCCGGGAGCTCCTATAATTCACCCCTCCACTTT. Full variable domain (remainder filled in from reference TRBV5-5 and TRBJ1-6): DAGVTQSPTHLIKTRGQQVTLRCSPISGHKSVSWYQQVLGQGPQFIFQYYEKEERGRGNFPDRFSARQFPNYSSELNVNALLLGDSALYLCASNPGSSYNSPLHFGNGTRLTVT.

This clone has just a few counts. The chain is built from TRBV9 and TRBJ1-1; 7 bases align to TRBD1. The CDR3 runs 14 residues. The V gene's germline CDR1 is SGDLS and CDR2 YYNGEE. Trimming cost V 0 bases and J 2 bases; bases outside gene matches: 1. The CDR3 DNA reads as TGTGCCAGCAGCGTAGGACAGGGAAACACTGAAGCTTTCTTT. It codes for CASSVGQGNTEAFF.

The gene calls are TRBV7-9 and TRBJ2-7; 11 bases align to TRBD2. Germline V gene sequence: CDR1 SEHNR, CDR2 FQNEAQ (reference sequence). This CDR3 comprises 15 residues. With V trimmed by 5 bases and J by 1 base, 4 bases remained unmatched. DNA of the CDR3: TGTGCCAGCAGCCCGACTAGCGGGAAGTCCTACGAGCAGTACTTC. It translates to CASSPTSGKSYEQYF.

This chain connects TRBV11-2 to TRBJ1-5; no clear D. Germline CDR1 is SGHAT and CDR2 is FQNNGV. The CDR3 loop spans 13 amino acids. The V end lost 5 bases, the J end lost 4 bases, and 9 bases lay between the germline ends. The CDR3 DNA is TGTGCCAGCAGCCCACAGTTGAATCAGCCCCAGCATTTT. Amino acid sequence: CASSPQLNQPQHF.